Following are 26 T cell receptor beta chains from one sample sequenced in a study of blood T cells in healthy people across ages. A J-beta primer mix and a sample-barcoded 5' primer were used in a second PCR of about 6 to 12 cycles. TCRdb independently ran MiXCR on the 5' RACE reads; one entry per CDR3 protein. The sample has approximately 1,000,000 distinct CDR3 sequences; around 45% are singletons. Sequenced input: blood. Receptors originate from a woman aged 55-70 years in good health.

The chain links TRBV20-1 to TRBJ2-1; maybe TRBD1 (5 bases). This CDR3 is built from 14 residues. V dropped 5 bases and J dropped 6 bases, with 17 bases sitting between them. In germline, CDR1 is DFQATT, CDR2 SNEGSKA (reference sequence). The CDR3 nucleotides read TGCAGTGCTTTTGGGGCTATAGTCGGCAATGAGCAGTTCTTC. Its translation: CSAFGAIVGNEQFF.

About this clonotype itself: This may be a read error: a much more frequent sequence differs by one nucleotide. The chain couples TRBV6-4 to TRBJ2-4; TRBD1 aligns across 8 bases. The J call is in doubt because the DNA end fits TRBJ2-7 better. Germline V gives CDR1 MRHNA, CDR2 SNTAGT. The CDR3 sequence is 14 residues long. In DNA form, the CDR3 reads TGTGCCTGCAGTGGGCGACAGGGGTACTACGAGCAGTACTTC. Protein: CACSGRQGYYEQYF.

The CDR3 region has the DNA TGTGCCAGCAGCCAGGCTGCCACAGGGGAACTCAATCAGCCCCAGCATTTT. This encodes CASSQAATGELNQPQHF. V gene TRBV4-2 combines with J gene TRBJ1-5, with 7 nucleotides matching TRBD1. Germline lookup yields CDR1 LGHNA and CDR2 YNFKEQ. Unmatched junction bases numbered 11, after V lost 3 bases and J lost 3 bases. The CDR3 is made up of 17 amino acids.

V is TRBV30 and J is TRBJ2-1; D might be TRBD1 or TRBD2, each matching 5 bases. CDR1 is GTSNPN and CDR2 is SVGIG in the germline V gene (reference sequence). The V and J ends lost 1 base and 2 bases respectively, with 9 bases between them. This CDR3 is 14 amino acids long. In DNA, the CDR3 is TGTGCCTGGAGTGGGGACGGGGCCTACAATGAGCAGTTCTTC. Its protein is CAWSGDGAYNEQFF.

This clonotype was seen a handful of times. CDR3 sequence: CASSTYRGTDGYTF. The CDR3 coding sequence is TGTGCCAGCAGCACCTACAGGGGTACCGATGGCTACACCTTC. The chain couples TRBV7-2 to TRBJ1-2; TRBD1 matches at 7 bases. Germline V lookup: CDR1 SGHTA, CDR2 FQGNSA. The CDR3 contains 14 residues. Trimming cost V 5 bases and J 6 bases; bases outside gene matches: 9. Based on the CDR3 plus reference TRBV7-2 and TRBJ1-2, the full variable domain is GAGVSQSPSNKVTEKGKDVELRCDPISGHTALYWYRQSLGQGLEFLIYFQGNSAPDKSGLPSDRFSAERTGGSVSTLTIQRTQQEDSAVYLCASSTYRGTDGYTFGSGTRLTVV.

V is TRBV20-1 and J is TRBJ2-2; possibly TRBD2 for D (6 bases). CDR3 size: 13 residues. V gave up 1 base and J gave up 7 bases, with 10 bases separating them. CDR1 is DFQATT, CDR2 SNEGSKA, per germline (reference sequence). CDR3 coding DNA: TGCAGTGCTAGAGGGACTACCCTCGGGGAGCTGTTTTTT. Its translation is CSARGTTLGELFF.

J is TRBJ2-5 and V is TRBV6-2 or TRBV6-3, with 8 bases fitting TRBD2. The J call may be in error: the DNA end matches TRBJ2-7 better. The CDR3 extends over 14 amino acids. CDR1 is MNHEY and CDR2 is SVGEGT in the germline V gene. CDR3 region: CATTLAGGSGEQYF. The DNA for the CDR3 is TGTGCCACCACCCTGGCGGGAGGATCGGGCGAGCAGTACTTC.

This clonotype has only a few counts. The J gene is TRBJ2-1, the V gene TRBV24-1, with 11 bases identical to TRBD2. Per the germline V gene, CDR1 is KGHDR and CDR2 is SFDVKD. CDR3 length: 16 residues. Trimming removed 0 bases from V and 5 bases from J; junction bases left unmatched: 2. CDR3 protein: CATSDLLAGGDNEQFF. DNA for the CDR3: TGTGCCACCAGTGATTTGTTAGCGGGAGGGGACAATGAGCAGTTCTTC.

CDR3 loop: CASSSRDREDNEQFF. CDR3 DNA sequence: TGTGCCAGCAGCTCAAGGGACAGGGAAGACAATGAGCAGTTCTTC. The V gene is TRBV11-2, the J gene TRBJ2-1; 9 bases line up with TRBD1. In germline, CDR1 is SGHAT, CDR2 FQNNGV. The ends lost 4 bases at V and 5 bases at J; junction bases unmatched: 6. CDR3 size: 15 residues.

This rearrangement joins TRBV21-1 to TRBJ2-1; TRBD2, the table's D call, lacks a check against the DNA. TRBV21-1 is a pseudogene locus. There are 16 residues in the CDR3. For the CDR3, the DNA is TGTGCCAGCACACTACTAGCGGGTACCTCCTACAATGAGCAGTTCTTC. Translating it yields CASTLLAGTSYNEQFF.

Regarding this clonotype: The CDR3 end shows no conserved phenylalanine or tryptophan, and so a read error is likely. The DNA of the CDR3 is TGTGCCAGCAGCTTAGGGCCAGGGACGCAAGAGACCCAGTACCTC. The encoded protein is CASSLGPGTQETQYL. This rearrangement joins TRBV7-9 to TRBJ2-7; D could derive from TRBD1 or TRBD2 (5 bases each). The J call may be faulty, since TRBJ2-5 better matches the DNA end. Germline assignment: CDR1 SEHNR and CDR2 FQNEAQ (reference sequence). The CDR3 contains 15 residues.

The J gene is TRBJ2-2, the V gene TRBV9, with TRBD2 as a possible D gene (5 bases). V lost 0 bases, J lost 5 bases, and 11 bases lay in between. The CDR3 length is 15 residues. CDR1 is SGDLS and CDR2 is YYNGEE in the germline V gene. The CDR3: CASSVESEGTGELFF. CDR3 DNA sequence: TGTGCCAGCAGCGTAGAGTCAGAGGGAACCGGGGAGCTGTTTTTT.

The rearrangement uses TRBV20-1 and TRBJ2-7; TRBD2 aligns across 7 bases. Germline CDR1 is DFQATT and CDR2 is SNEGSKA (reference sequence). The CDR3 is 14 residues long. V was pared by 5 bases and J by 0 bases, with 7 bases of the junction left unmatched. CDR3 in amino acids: CSAGEGGGSYEQYF. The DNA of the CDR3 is TGCAGTGCTGGGGAGGGCGGCGGCTCCTACGAGCAGTACTTC.

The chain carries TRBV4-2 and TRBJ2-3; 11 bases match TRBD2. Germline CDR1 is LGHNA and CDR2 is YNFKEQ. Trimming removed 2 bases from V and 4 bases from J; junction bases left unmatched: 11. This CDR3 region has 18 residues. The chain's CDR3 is CASSQRGSGRAKSDTQYF. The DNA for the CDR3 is TGTGCCAGCAGCCAACGGGGTAGCGGGAGGGCCAAGTCAGATACGCAGTATTTT.

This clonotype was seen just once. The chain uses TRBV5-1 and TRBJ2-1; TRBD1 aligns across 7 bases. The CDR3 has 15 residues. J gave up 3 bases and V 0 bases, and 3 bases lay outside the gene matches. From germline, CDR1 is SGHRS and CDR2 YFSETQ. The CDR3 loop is CASSLEGQIYNEQFF. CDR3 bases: TGCGCCAGCAGCTTGGAGGGACAGATCTACAATGAGCAGTTCTTC. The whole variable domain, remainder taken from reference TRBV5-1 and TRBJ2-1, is KAGVTQTPRYLIKTRGQQVTLSCSPISGHRSVSWYQQTPGQGLQFLFEYFSETQRNKGNFPGRFSGRQFSNSRSEMNVSTLELGDSALYLCASSLEGQIYNEQFFGPGTRLTVL.

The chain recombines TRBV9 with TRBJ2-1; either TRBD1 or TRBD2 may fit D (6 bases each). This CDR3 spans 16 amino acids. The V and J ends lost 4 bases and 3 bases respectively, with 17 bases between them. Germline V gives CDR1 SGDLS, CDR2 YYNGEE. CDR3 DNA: TGTGCCAGCAGCCTAGGGGGGCTAGCGAACTACAATGAGCAGTTCTTC. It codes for CASSLGGLANYNEQFF. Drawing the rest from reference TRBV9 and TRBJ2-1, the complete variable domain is DSGVTQTPKHLITATGQRVTLRCSPRSGDLSVYWYQQSLDQGLQFLIQYYNGEERAKGNILERFSAQQFPDLHSELNLSSLELGDSALYFCASSLGGLANYNEQFFGPGTRLTVL.

The CDR3 nucleotides are TGTGCCAGCAGGAAGGGACTAGCGGGAGGGATGGATGAGCAGTTCTTC. This codes for CASRKGLAGGMDEQFF. V and J are TRBV2 and TRBJ2-1, with 16 positions matching TRBD2. CDR3 length: 16 amino acids. Per germline, CDR1 SNHLY and CDR2 FYNNEI. With 6 bases clipped from V and 8 bases from J, the junction kept 7 bases outside the gene matches.

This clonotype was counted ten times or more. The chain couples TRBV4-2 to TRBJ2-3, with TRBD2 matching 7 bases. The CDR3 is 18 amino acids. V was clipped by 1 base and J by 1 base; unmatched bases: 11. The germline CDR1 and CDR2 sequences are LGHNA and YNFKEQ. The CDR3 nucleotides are TGTGCCAGCAGCCAAGGGGAGGGCGGGACCACCCGCACAGATACGCAGTATTTT. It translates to CASSQGEGGTTRTDTQYF.

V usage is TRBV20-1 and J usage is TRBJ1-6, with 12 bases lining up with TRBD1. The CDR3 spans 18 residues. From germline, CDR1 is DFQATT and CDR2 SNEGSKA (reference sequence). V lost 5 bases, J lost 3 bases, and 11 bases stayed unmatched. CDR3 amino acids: CSARPQGQGAFYNSPLHF. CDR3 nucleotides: TGCAGTGCTCGACCGCAGGGACAGGGGGCGTTCTATAATTCACCCCTCCACTTT.

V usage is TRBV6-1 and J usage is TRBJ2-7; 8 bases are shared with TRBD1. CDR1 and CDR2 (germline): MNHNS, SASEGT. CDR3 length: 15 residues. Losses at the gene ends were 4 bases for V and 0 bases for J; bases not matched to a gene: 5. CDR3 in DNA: TGTGCCAGCAGTGGTGAGGGGACAGGCTCCTACGAGCAGTACTTC. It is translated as CASSGEGTGSYEQYF.

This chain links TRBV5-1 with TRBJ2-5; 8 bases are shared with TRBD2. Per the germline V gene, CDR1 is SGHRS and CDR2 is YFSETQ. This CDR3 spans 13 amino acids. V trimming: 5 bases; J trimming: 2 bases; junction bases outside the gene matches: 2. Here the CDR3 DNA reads TGCGCCAGCAGGACGGGGGGGCAAGAGACCCAGTACTTC. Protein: CASRTGGQETQYF.

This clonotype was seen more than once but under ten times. DNA for the CDR3: TGCGCCAGCAGCTTGTTTCAGAACACAGATACGCAGTATTTT. Protein sequence: CASSLFQNTDTQYF. V gene TRBV5-1 combines with J gene TRBJ2-3; D unclear. Trimming shortened V by 1 base and J by 2 bases, and 8 bases separated the two germline ends. From germline, CDR1 is SGHRS and CDR2 YFSETQ. CDR3 length: 14 amino acids.

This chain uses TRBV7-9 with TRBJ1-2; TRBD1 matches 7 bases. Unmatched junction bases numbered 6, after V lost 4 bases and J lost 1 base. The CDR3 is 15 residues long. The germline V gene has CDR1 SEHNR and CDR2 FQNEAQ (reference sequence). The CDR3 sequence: CASSWGQTHNYGYTF. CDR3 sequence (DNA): TGTGCCAGCAGCTGGGGACAGACACATAACTATGGCTACACCTTC.

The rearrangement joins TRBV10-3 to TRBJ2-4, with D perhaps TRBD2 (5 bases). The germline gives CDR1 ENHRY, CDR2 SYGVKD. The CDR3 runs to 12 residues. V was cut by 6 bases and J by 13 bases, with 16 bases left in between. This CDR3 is CAIRMDSWEQYF. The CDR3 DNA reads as TGTGCCATCAGGATGGATTCGTGGGAGCAGTACTTC.

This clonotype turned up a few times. CDR3 DNA: TGTGCCAGCAGCTTCGGGACGGAACCTACGAAACAGTACTTC. This gives the protein CASSFGTEPTKQYF. The chain uses TRBV7-3 and TRBJ2-4; perhaps D is TRBD1 or TRBD2 (5 bases each). V lost 3 bases and J lost 13, with 19 bases in between. The CDR3 consists of 14 residues. From germline, CDR1 is SGHTA and CDR2 FQGTGA.

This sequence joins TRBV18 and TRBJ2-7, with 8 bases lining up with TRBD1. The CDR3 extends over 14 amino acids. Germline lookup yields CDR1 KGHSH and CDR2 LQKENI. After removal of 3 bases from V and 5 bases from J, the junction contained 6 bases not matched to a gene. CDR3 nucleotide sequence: TGTGCCAGCTCACCGCGACAGGGGAACGACGAGCAGTACTTC. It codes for CASSPRQGNDEQYF.